This note documents a single T cell receptor (beta chain) sequence. V lost 4 bases to trimming and J lost 7 bases, with 16 bases between them. Germline-derived CDR1 and CDR2 are SGHVS and FNYEAQ. CDR3 length: 15 amino acids. This sample is part of a study of PD-1 blockade in classical Hodgkin lymphoma. Overall study context: Nivolumab dosed at 3 mg/kg went to patients intravenously every 2 weeks.

Every patient relapsed after autologous stem cell transplantation, and brentuximab vedotin exposure varied. Data came from immunoSEQ multiplex PCR; TCRdb stores just in-frame clones and leaves some out. The sample shows approximately 25,000 clones, over 65% of them seen only once. The source was peripheral blood mononuclear cells (PBMCs), collected before the second cycle of nivolumab. The TCR sequence derives from a human donor with classical Hodgkin lymphoma. This chain uses TRBV7-6 with TRBJ1-4, with D tentatively TRBD1 (6 bases). The chain's CDR3 is CASSSQTGRSEKLFF. CDR3 sequence (DNA): TGTGCCAGCAGCTCACAAACAGGGAGGAGTGAAAAACTGTTTTTT.